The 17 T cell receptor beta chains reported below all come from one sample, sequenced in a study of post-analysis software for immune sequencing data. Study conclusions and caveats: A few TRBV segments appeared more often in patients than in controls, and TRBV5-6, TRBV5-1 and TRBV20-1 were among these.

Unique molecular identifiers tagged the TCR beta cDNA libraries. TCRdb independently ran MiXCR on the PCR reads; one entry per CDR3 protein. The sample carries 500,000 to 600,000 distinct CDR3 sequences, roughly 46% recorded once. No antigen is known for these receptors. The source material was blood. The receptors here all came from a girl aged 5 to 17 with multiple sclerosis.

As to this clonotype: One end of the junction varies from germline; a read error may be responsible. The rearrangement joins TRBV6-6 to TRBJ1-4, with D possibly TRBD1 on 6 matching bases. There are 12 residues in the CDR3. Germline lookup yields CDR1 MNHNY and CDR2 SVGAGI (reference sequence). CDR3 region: CASSLAGEKPFF. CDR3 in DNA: TGTGCCAGCAGTTTGGCAGGGGAAAAACCGTTTTTT.

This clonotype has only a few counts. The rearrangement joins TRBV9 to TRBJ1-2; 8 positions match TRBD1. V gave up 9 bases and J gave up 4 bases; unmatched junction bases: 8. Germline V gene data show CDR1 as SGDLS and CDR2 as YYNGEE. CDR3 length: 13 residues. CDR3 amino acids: CANTQGQAYGYTF. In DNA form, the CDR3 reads TGTGCCAACACTCAGGGACAGGCCTATGGCTACACCTTC.

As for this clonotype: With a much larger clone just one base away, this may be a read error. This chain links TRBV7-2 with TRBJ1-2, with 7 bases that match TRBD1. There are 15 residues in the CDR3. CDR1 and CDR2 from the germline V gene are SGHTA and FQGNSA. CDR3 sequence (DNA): TGTGCCAGCAGCTTAGCGGTGACAGGGTCCGATGGCTGCACCTTC. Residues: CASSLAVTGSDGCTF.

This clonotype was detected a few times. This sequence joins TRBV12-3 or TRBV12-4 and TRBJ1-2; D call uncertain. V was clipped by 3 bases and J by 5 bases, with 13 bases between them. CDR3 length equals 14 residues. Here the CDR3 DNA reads TGTGCCAGCAGTTTTGGGCCTAAAGGGTATGGCTACACCTTC. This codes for CASSFGPKGYGYTF.

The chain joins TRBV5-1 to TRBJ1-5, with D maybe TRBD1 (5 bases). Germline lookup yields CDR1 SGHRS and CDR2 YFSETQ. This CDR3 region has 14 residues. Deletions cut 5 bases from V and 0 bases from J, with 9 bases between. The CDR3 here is CASRATDSNQPQHF. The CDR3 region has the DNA TGCGCCAGCAGAGCGACAGATAGCAATCAGCCCCAGCATTTT.

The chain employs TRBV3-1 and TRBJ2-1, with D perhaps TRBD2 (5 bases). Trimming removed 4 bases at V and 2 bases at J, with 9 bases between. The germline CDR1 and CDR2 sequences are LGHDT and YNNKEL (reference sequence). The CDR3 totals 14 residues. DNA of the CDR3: TGTGCCAGCAGCCCGACTACTGCCTACAATGAGCAGTTCTTC. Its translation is CASSPTTAYNEQFF.

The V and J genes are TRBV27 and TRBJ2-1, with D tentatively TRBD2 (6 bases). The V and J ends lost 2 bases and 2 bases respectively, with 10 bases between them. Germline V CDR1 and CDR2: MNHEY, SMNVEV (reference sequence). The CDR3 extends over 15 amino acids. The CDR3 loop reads CASSLGTSTYNEQFF. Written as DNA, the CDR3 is TGTGCCAGCAGTTTAGGGACTTCAACCTACAATGAGCAGTTCTTC.

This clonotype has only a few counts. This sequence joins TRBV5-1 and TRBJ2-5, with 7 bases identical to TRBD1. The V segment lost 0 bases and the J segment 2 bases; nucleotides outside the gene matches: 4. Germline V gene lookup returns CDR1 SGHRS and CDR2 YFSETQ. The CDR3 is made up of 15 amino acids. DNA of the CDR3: TGCGCCAGCAGCTTGGGACAGGGCCTTCAAGAGACCCAGTACTTC. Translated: CASSLGQGLQETQYF.

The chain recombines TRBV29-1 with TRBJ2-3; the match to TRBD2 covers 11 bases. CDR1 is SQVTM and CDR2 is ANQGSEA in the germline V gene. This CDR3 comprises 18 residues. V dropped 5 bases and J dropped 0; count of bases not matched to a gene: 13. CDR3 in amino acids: CSVRLLAGVVPSTDTQYF. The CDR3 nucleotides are TGCAGCGTTCGGCTACTAGCGGGAGTCGTACCTAGCACAGATACGCAGTATTTT.

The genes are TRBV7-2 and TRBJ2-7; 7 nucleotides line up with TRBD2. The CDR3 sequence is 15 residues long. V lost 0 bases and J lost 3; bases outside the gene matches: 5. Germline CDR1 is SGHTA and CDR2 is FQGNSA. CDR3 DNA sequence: TGTGCCAGCAGCTTAGCGCGAGGGGAGGGCTACGAGCAGTACTTC. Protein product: CASSLARGEGYEQYF.

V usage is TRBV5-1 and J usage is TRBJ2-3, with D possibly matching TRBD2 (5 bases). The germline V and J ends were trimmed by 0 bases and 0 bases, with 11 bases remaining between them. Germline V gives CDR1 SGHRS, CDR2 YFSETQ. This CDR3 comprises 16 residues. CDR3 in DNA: TGCGCCAGCAGCTTGGACTGGGCGGGTAGCACAGATACGCAGTATTTT. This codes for CASSLDWAGSTDTQYF.

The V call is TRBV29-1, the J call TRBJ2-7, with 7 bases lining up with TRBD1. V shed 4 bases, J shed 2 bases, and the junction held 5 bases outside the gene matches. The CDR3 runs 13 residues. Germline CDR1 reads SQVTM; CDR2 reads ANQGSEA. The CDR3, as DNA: TGCAGCGTTGGACAGGGTATAACCTACGAGCAGTACTTC. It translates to CSVGQGITYEQYF.

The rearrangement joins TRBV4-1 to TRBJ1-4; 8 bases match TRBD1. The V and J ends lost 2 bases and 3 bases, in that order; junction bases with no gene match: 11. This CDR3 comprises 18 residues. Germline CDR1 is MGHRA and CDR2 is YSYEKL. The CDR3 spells CASSQFGDRRFPNEKLFF. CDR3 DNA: TGCGCCAGCAGCCAATTTGGGGACAGGAGGTTTCCTAATGAAAAACTGTTTTTT.

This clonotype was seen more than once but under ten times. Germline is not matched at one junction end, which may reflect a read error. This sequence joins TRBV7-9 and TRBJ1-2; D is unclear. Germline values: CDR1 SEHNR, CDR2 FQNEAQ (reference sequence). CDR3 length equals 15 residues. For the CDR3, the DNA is TGTGCCTGCAGCCTTTCGACGGGATCTAACTATGGCTACACCTTC. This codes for CACSLSTGSNYGYTF.

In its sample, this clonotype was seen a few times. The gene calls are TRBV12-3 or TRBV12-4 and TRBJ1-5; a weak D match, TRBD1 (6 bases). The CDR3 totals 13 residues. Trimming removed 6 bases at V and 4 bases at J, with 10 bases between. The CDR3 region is CASRRGANQPQHF. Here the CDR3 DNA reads TGTGCCAGCAGGCGGGGGGCGAATCAGCCCCAGCATTTT.

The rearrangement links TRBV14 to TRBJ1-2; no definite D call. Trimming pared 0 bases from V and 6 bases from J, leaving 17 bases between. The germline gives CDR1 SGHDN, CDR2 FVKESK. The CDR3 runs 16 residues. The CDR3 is CASSQDALGVGDGYTF. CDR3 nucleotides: TGTGCCAGCAGCCAAGATGCTCTGGGAGTTGGCGATGGCTACACCTTC.

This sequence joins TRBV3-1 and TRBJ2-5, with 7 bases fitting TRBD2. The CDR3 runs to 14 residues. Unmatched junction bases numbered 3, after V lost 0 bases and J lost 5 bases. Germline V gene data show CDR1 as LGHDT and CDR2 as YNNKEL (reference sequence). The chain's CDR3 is CASSQEGGRETQYF. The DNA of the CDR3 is TGTGCCAGCAGCCAAGAGGGAGGGCGGGAGACCCAGTACTTC.